These 5 T cell receptor beta chains originate from one sample sequenced in a study of blood T cell repertoires in COVID-19. Only in-frame clones appear in the TCRdb table, and some are missing; sequencing was by immunoSEQ multiplex PCR. The sample carries about 220,000 clones, 82% recorded once. The specimen sequenced was PBMCs or T cells enriched from blood (not recorded which). Every receptor here comes from a woman aged 60 to 75 who had recovered from COVID-19.

V is TRBV5-1 and J is TRBJ2-1; TRBD1 aligns across 9 bases. Germline values: CDR1 SGHRS, CDR2 YFSETQ. The CDR3 consists of 14 residues. V shed 4 bases, J shed 8 bases, and the junction held 7 bases outside the gene matches. CDR3: CASSPGTGPHEQFF. CDR3 bases: TGCGCCAGCAGCCCCGGGACAGGGCCCCATGAGCAGTTCTTC.

The gene calls are TRBV10-1 and TRBJ2-7, with a tentative D call TRBD2 (7 bases). Germline values: CDR1 WNHNN, CDR2 SYGVQD (reference sequence). The length of the CDR3 is 16 residues. The V and J ends lost 0 bases and 2 bases respectively, with 14 bases between them. The DNA for the CDR3 is TGCGCCAGCAGTGAGTCGGGGGCGGGAGACCCCTACGAGCAGTACTTC. Translating it yields CASSESGAGDPYEQYF.

This chain joins TRBV2 and TRBJ1-1, with 8 bases lining up with TRBD1. The CDR3 covers 14 residues. Germline loops: CDR1 SNHLY, CDR2 FYNNEI. Trimming at V came to 6 bases and at J to 6 bases, leaving 9 bases not matched to a gene. The DNA for the CDR3 is TGTGCCAGCAGCCTCACAGGGGGTCTAGCTGAAGCTTTCTTT. Translated, it gives CASSLTGGLAEAFF. The entire variable domain, with the rest obtained from reference TRBV2 and TRBJ1-1, is as follows: EPEVTQTPSHQVTQMGQEVILRCVPISNHLYFYWYRQILGQKVEFLVSFYNNEISEKSEIFDDQFSVERPDGSNFTLKIRSTKLEDSAMYFCASSLTGGLAEAFFGQGTRLTVV.

This clone has a single count. V is TRBV9 and J is TRBJ2-2; 11 bases line up with TRBD2. After removal of 2 bases from V and 1 base from J, the junction contained 4 bases not matched to a gene. The V gene's germline CDR1 is SGDLS and CDR2 YYNGEE. The CDR3 contains 17 residues. This CDR3 reads CASSVALAGGNTGELFF. DNA for the CDR3: TGTGCCAGCAGCGTTGCCCTAGCGGGGGGGAACACCGGGGAGCTGTTTTTT.

This chain uses TRBV12-3 or TRBV12-4 with TRBJ1-1, with 8 bases aligning to TRBD1. CDR3 length: 13 amino acids. CDR3 loop: CASRQGLTTEAFF. Here the CDR3 DNA reads TGTGCGTCGCGACAGGGGCTAACGACTGAAGCTTTCTTT.